The 9 T cell receptor beta chains given below trace back to one sample, sequenced in a study of siplizumab effects on memory and regulatory T cells. Method: immunoSEQ multiplex PCR; TCRdb's copy keeps in-frame clones and lacks some. The table has over 95,000 clones, over 85% seen once. Input material: non-Treg CD4+ T cells sorted from blood. The source is a human donor in good health.

The rearrangement joins TRBV18 to TRBJ1-2; D is undetermined. V lost 6 bases and J lost 7, with 21 bases in between. The CDR3 has 15 residues. Germline-derived CDR1 and CDR2 are KGHSH and LQKENI. CDR3 loop: CASSAGGSLYSGYTF. The CDR3 nucleotides are TGTGCCAGCTCGGCGGGAGGGTCCCTCTACTCTGGCTACACCTTC.

This clone has only one observation. The chain uses TRBV7-2 and TRBJ2-7; no clear D. Trimming removed 1 base from V and 0 bases from J, with 1 base in between. The CDR3 loop spans 12 amino acids. Per the germline V gene, CDR1 is SGHTA and CDR2 is FQGNSA. The CDR3 sequence: CASSLGSYEQYF. The CDR3, as DNA: TGTGCCAGCAGCTTAGGCTCCTACGAGCAGTACTTC.

This clone has a single count. The chain couples TRBV28 to TRBJ1-5; 7 nucleotides line up with TRBD1. V dropped 6 bases and J dropped 7; count of bases not matched to a gene: 6. This CDR3 comprises 13 residues. Looked up from germline, CDR1 is MDHEN and CDR2 is SYDVKM. The CDR3 region has the DNA TGTGCCAGCAGAGCGACAGGGCTCCAGCCCCAGCATTTT. Translated: CASRATGLQPQHF.

The chain uses TRBV19 and TRBJ2-5, with 8 bases matching TRBD2. CDR1 LNHDA and CDR2 SQIVND come from the germline V gene (reference sequence). The J segment lost 0 bases and the V segment lost 7 bases, leaving 7 bases of the junction unmatched. This CDR3 region has 15 residues. The CDR3 DNA reads as TGTGCCAGTACTGAGCGGGGGTGGTACCAAGAGACCCAGTACTTC. Protein: CASTERGWYQETQYF. The entire variable domain, with the rest obtained from reference TRBV19 and TRBJ2-5, is as follows: DGGITQSPKYLFRKEGQNVTLSCEQNLNHDAMYWYRQDPGQGLRLIYYSQIVNDFQKGDIAEGYSVSREKKESFPLTVTSAQKNPTAFYLCASTERGWYQETQYFGPGTRLLVL.

This sequence joins TRBV4-2 and TRBJ2-6; D gene unclear. Germline V gene sequence: CDR1 LGHNA, CDR2 YNFKEQ. V shed 4 bases and J shed 2 bases, with 9 bases lying between them. The CDR3 has 15 amino acids. The CDR3, as DNA: TGTGCCAGCAGCCCCCGATTGACTGGGGCCAACGTCCTGACTTTC. This sequence encodes CASSPRLTGANVLTF.

The gene calls are TRBV7-8 and TRBJ2-7, with D possibly TRBD1 on 6 matching bases. V was cut by 1 base and J by 5 bases, with 15 bases left in between. Germline-derived CDR1 and CDR2 are SGHVS and FQNEAQ. The CDR3 runs to 15 residues. The CDR3 loop is CASSLGIRQGNEQYF. The CDR3 DNA sequence: TGTGCCAGCAGCTTAGGGATACGTCAGGGGAACGAGCAGTACTTC.

The rearrangement uses TRBV5-4 and TRBJ2-3; tentative D call: TRBD2 (6 bases). This CDR3 comprises 15 residues. V gave up 3 bases and J gave up 2 bases, with 13 bases separating them. Per germline, CDR1 SGHNT and CDR2 YYREEE (reference sequence). CDR3 sequence reads: CASSSGLQFTDTQYF. DNA of the CDR3: TGTGCCAGCAGCTCGGGACTGCAGTTCACAGATACGCAGTATTTT.

The chain combines TRBV2 with TRBJ1-6; D might be TRBD1 (5 bases). Germline lookup yields CDR1 SNHLY and CDR2 FYNNEI. Trimming shortened V by 0 bases and J by 9 bases, and 12 bases separated the two germline ends. CDR3 length: 15 amino acids. The CDR3 DNA reads TGTGCCAGCAGTGAAGCTGGGGGACGTAGTTCACCCCTCCACTTT. The encoded protein is CASSEAGGRSSPLHF.

This sequence joins TRBV19 and TRBJ1-6, with D possibly matching TRBD1 (6 bases). V gave up 4 bases and J gave up 7 bases, with 11 bases separating them. From germline, CDR1 is LNHDA and CDR2 SQIVND (reference sequence). This CDR3 spans 14 amino acids. The CDR3 DNA is TGTGCCAGTAGTACTAGACAGGAGAATTCACCCCTCCACTTT. Translation: CASSTRQENSPLHF.